This T cell receptor (beta chain) was documented in a study of blood T cell repertoires in COVID-19. V shed 4 bases, J shed 1 base, and the junction held 6 bases outside the gene matches. This CDR3 region has 16 residues. Germline V gene data show CDR1 as MNHEY and CDR2 as SVGEGT. The method was immunoSEQ multiplex PCR; TCRdb's version includes in-frame clones alone and lacks a portion of them. The sample gives roughly 250,000 clones, 75% to 85% of which show up once; more than 5.5% is in the top ten. Sequencing input: peripheral blood. The genes are TRBV6-2 or TRBV6-3 and TRBJ2-2, with TRBD1 identical over 7 bases. The source is a human donor in a cohort sampled during active COVID-19. The chain's CDR3 is CASSSLGQMNTGELFF. The CDR3, as DNA: TGTGCCAGCAGTTCATTGGGACAGATGAACACCGGGGAGCTGTTTTTT.